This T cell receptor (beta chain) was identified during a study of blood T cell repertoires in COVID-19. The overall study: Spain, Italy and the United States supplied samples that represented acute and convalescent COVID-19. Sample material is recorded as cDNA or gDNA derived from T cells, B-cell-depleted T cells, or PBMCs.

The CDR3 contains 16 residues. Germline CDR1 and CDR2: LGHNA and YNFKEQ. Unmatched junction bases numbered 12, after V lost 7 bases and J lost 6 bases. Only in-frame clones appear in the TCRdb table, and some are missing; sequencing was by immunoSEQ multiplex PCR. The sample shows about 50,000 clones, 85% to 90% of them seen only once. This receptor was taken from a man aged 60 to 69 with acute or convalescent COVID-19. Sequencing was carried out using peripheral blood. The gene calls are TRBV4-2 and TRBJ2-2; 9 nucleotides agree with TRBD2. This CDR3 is CASTPTASGTAGELFF. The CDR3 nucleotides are TGTGCCAGCACCCCGACGGCTAGCGGGACGGCCGGGGAGCTGTTTTTT.